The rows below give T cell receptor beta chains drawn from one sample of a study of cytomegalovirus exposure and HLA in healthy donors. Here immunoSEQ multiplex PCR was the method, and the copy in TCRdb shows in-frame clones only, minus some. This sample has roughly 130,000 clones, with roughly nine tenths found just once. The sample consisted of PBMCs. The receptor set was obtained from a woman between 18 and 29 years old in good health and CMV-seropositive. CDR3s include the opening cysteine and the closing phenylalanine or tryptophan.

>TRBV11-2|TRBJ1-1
CASSLGGGQGKGRTEAFF
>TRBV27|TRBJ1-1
CASSLGGATEAFF
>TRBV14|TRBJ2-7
CASSQGSSSGGEGEQYF
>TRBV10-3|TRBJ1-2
CAISEVPGASGYTF
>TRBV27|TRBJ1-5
CAVGTQSQPQHF
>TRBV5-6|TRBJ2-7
CASSLDRSSYEQYF
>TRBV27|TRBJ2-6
CASSFVSPSSGANVLTF
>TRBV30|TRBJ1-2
CAWSQTGNYGYTF
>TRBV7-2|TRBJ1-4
CASTQRGFINEKLFF
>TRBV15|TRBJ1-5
CATSRDLSQPQHF
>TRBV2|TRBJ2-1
CASRLAGGSYNEQFF
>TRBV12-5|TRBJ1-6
CASGFQADSPLHF
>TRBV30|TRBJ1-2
CAWSVRQQTNYGYTF
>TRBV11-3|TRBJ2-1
CASSLGGGGRSMFNEQFF
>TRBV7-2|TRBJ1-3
CASRREGNTIYF
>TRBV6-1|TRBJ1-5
CASSETGVLDQPQHF
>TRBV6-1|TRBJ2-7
CASSEVSPGTGARSSYEQYF
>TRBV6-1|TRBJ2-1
CASTIAGLNNEQFF
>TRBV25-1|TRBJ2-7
CASSGALSGEQYF
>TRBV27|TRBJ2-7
CASSSPGTGSYEQYF
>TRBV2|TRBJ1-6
CASRNHRTGLLYNSPLHF
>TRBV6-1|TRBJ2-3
CASASRRGDTQYF
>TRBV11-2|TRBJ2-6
CASSKGSGANVLTF
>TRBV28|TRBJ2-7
CASSLYLRGRSYEQYF
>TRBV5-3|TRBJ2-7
CARSLGGRGSYEQYF
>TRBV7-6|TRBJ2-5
CASSFIRGRLAGGSPQETQYF
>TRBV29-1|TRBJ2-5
CSVEYEKDRGQETQYF
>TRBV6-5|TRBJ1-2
CASRARRYYGYTF
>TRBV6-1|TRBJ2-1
CATDPGRVGNEQFF
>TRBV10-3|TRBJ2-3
CAISLQGAGTDTQYF
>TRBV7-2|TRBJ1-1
CASSLMLVTTEAFF
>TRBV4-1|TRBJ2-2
CASSQDYPPLLRSGELFF
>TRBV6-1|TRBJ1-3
CASTLPGNTIYF
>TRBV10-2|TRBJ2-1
CASSGTSNGNEQFF
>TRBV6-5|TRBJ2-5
CASNFEETQYF
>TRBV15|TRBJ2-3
CATSRGADRPGMDTQYF
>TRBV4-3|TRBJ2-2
CASSQEARTKTGELFF
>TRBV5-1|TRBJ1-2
CASSLEVGGYGYTF
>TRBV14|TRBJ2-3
CASSQPGPDTQYF
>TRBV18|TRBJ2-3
CASSLTGQGPLTDTQYF
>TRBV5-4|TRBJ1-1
CASSRGTEAFF
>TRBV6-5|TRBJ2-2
CASSYSAAGELFF
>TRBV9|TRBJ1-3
CASSVANGYTIYF
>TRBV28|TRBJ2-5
CASSLAGAEETQYF
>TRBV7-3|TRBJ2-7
CASSLQGAASYEQYF